This entry lists 10 T cell receptor beta chains sequenced from one sample in a study of response to subunit inactivated influenza vaccine. TCRdb re-called the RT-PCR reads through MiXCR, storing one row per CDR3 protein. Altogether around 790,000 distinct CDR3 sequences are present, 21% being singletons, with the ten largest covering roughly 10%. The sequencing here drew on PBMCs from blood, taken around 5 days after vaccination. These receptors all come from a man in his fifties who received an inactivated influenza vaccine.

This clonotype was observed a few times. The J gene is TRBJ2-2, the V gene TRBV12-3 or TRBV12-4; 10 bases are shared with TRBD2. The CDR3 has 16 amino acids. Unmatched junction bases numbered 5, after V lost 6 bases and J lost 1 base. Written as DNA, the CDR3 is TGTGCCAGCAGAATACGACTAGCGGGGAACACCGGGGAGCTGTTTTTT. It yields the protein CASRIRLAGNTGELFF.

The chain couples TRBV7-8 to TRBJ2-7, with 8 bases identical to TRBD2. The CDR3 sequence is 15 residues long. With 5 bases clipped from V and 2 bases from J, the junction kept 8 bases outside the gene matches. The V gene's germline CDR1 is SGHVS and CDR2 FQNEAQ. CDR3 amino acids: CASSLKRERPYEQYF. CDR3 coding DNA: TGTGCCAGCAGCCTCAAGCGGGAGCGCCCCTACGAGCAGTACTTC.

V usage is TRBV12-3 or TRBV12-4 and J usage is TRBJ2-5; 7 positions match TRBD2. The CDR3 is 14 amino acids. V lost 5 bases, J lost 2 bases, and 5 bases stayed unmatched. CDR3 sequence reads: CASSQLAYQETQYF. The CDR3 bases are TGTGCCAGCAGTCAACTAGCGTATCAAGAGACCCAGTACTTC.

The table lists this clonotype with a few counts. The V call is TRBV11-2, the J call TRBJ2-2, with TRBD2 identical over 13 bases. Germline V lookup: CDR1 SGHAT, CDR2 FQNNGV. The CDR3 is 15 amino acids. V shed 5 bases, J shed 7 bases, and the junction held 4 bases outside the gene matches. In DNA form, the CDR3 reads TGTGCCAGCAGCCAAAGACTAGCGGGAGGCGGGGAGCTGTTTTTT. This encodes CASSQRLAGGGELFF.

This clonotype has only a few counts. The gene calls are TRBV28 and TRBJ2-2, with D possibly TRBD2 on 6 matching bases. This CDR3 has 16 amino acids. Germline V gene data show CDR1 as MDHEN and CDR2 as SYDVKM. The ends were cut back, 7 bases at V and 0 bases at J, with 15 bases in the middle. The DNA for the CDR3 is TGTGCCAGCATGGGCCTTAGCGGACCGAACACCGGGGAGCTGTTTTTT. It yields the protein CASMGLSGPNTGELFF.

The V call is TRBV7-8, the J call TRBJ2-1; 9 bases fit TRBD1. The CDR3 is 15 amino acids. Germline CDR1 is SGHVS and CDR2 is FQNEAQ. V shed 7 bases and J 3 bases; nucleotides not matched to a gene: 7. The CDR3 nucleotides read TGTGCCAGCACCGTAACAGGGGGCGGCTACAATGAGCAGTTCTTC. Its protein product is CASTVTGGGYNEQFF.

This clonotype was counted between two and nine times. The chain recombines TRBV5-1 with TRBJ2-1; 10 positions match TRBD2. Germline lookup yields CDR1 SGHRS and CDR2 YFSETQ. Trimming cost V 3 bases and J 7 bases; bases outside gene matches: 4. This CDR3 region has 14 residues. In DNA form, the CDR3 reads TGCGCCAGCAGCTCGGGACTAGCGTGGAATGAGCAGTTCTTC. Translating it yields CASSSGLAWNEQFF.

This clonotype showed up many times. The chain couples TRBV7-2 to TRBJ2-1; D is undetermined. The V end was cut by 6 bases, the J end by 2 bases, with 8 bases between. This CDR3 contains 13 residues. Per the germline V gene, CDR1 is SGHTA and CDR2 is FQGNSA. CDR3 sequence (DNA): TGTGCCAGCAGTTACGGCACCTACAATGAGCAGTTCTTC. Translating gives CASSYGTYNEQFF.

The J gene is TRBJ1-5, the V gene TRBV9; a possible D gene is TRBD1 (6 bases). CDR1 is SGDLS, CDR2 YYNGEE, per germline. The V and J ends lost 3 bases and 7 bases respectively, with 11 bases between them. The CDR3 length is 13 residues. The DNA for the CDR3 is TGTGCCAGCAGCGAGGGGAGGGGGCAGCCCCAGCATTTT. Translated: CASSEGRGQPQHF.

This clonotype was counted between two and nine times. The chain uses TRBV9 and TRBJ2-1; 10 bases agree with TRBD2. The CDR3 is 12 residues long. In germline, CDR1 is SGDLS, CDR2 YYNGEE. V lost 7 bases, J lost 15 bases, and 10 bases stayed unmatched. The CDR3 here is CASGKREGQGFF. The CDR3 DNA follows: TGTGCCAGCGGAAAGCGGGAGGGCCAGGGGTTCTTC.